This T cell receptor (beta chain) was profiled in a study of T cell repertoires in cytomegalovirus infection. TCRdb passed the reads through MiXCR, listing each CDR3 protein once. The table has hundreds of thousands of distinct CDR3 sequences, more than 20% seen once. V was cut by 3 bases and J by 9 bases, with 9 bases left in between. The germline gives CDR1 MDHEN, CDR2 SYDVKM. The CDR3 totals 12 residues. This clonotype was observed a handful of times. Sequencing was done on a sample of CD8+ T cells from PBMCs. The chain is built from TRBV28 and TRBJ2-1, with D unresolved. This clonotype was sampled from a human donor in good health (CMV status not recorded). Some clones in this sample may be carry-over from other donors' samples. In DNA form, the CDR3 reads TGTGCCAGCAGTTTTTTCGGAGCTGAGCAGTTCTTC. Translation gives CASSFFGAEQFF.